The T cell receptor beta chain under discussion was sequenced for a study of neurological immune-mediated disorders. The study, taken as a whole, reports: The greatest TCR clonal expansion occurred in HTLV-1-associated myelopathy and the least in multiple sclerosis, which fell below healthy controls. Neither clinical nor MRI features were found to be associated with the multiple sclerosis repertoire cluster.

The cDNA was generated by 5'RACE with 10-nucleotide random UMIs. TCRdb used MiXCR to reprocess the 5' RACE reads, holding one entry per CDR3 protein. The sample has tens of thousands of distinct CDR3 sequences, roughly 4.5% seen once. Per germline, CDR1 SGHRS and CDR2 YFSETQ. This CDR3 comprises 13 residues. V lost 2 bases, J lost 6 bases, and 11 bases lay in between. This clonotype was seen many times. Its antigen is unknown. The gene calls are TRBV5-1 and TRBJ2-5; D unclear. This receptor was obtained from a man aged 30 to 45 with multiple sclerosis. Sequencing was done on a sample of PBMCs. In DNA form, the CDR3 reads TGCGCCAGCAGCTTCATCGAGGTAAAGACCCAGTACTTC. Translated: CASSFIEVKTQYF. The whole variable domain, filled in from reference TRBV5-1 and TRBJ2-5, reads KAGVTQTPRYLIKTRGQQVTLSCSPISGHRSVSWYQQTPGQGLQFLFEYFSETQRNKGNFPGRFSGRQFSNSRSEMNVSTLELGDSALYLCASSFIEVKTQYFGPGTRLLVL.